This T cell receptor (beta chain) is from a study of T cells in Graves' hyperthyroidism and ophthalmopathy. Template material for amplifying TCR beta CDR3 regions consisted of RNA transcripts. First-round RT-PCR with HTBI primers amplified the TCR CDR3 region. TCRdb reprocessed the multiplex PCR reads via MiXCR and lists one record per CDR3 protein. This table has about 420,000 distinct CDR3 sequences, roughly 13% appearing once. Graves' hyperthyroidism was deemed stable given no ophthalmopathy progression within 18 months. At least ten counts were recorded for this clonotype. Trimming removed 8 bases at V and 0 bases at J, with 11 bases between. Germline values: CDR1 SNHLY, CDR2 FYNNEI. CDR3 length: 13 amino acids.

The sequenced sample consisted of blood. The TCR originated in a woman between 18 and 29 years old with Graves' hyperthyroidism. The genes are TRBV2 and TRBJ2-7; weak D call: TRBD1 (5 bases). The CDR3 DNA reads TGTGCCAGCGTACAGGACAACTCCTACGAGCAGTACTTC. Translation gives CASVQDNSYEQYF.